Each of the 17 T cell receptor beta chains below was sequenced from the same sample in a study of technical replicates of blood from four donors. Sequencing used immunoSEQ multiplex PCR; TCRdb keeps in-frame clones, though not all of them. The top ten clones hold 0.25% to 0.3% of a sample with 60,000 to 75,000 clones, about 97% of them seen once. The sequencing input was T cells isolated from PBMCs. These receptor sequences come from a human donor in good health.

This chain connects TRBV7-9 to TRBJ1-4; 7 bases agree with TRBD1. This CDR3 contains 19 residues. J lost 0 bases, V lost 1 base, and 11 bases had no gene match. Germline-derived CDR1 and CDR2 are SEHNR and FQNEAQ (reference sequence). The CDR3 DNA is TGTGCCAGCAGCTTAGGGTTCACAGGGGCCGCCGCAACTAATGAAAAACTGTTTTTT. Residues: CASSLGFTGAAATNEKLFF.

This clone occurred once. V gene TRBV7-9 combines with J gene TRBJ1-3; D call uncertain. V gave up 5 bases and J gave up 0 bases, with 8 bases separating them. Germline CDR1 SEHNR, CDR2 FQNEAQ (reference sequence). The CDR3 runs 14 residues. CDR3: CASSVVSSGNTIYF. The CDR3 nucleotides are TGTGCCAGCAGCGTCGTTAGCTCTGGAAACACCATATATTTT. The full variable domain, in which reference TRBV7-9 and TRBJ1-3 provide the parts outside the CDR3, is DTGVSQNPRHKITKRGQNVTFRCDPISEHNRLYWYRQTLGQGPEFLTYFQNEAQLEKSRLLSDRFSAERPKGSFSTLEIQRTEQGDSAMYLCASSVVSSGNTIYFGEGSWLTVV.

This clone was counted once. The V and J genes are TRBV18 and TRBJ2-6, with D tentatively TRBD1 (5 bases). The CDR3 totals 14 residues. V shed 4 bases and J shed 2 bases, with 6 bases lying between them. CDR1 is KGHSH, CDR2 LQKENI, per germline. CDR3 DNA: TGTGCCAGCTCACAAGGGGCTGGGGCCAACGTCCTGACTTTC. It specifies CASSQGAGANVLTF.

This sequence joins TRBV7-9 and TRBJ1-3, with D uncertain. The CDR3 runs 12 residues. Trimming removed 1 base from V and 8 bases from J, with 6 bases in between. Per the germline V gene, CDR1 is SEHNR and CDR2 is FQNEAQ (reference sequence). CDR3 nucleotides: TGTGCCAGCAGCTTAGGAGGTGACACCATATATTTT. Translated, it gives CASSLGGDTIYF. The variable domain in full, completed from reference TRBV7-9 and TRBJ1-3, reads DTGVSQNPRHKITKRGQNVTFRCDPISEHNRLYWYRQTLGQGPEFLTYFQNEAQLEKSRLLSDRFSAERPKGSFSTLEIQRTEQGDSAMYLCASSLGGDTIYFGEGSWLTVV.

The CDR3 spells CASSKRTENTEAFF. The DNA for the CDR3 is TGCGCCAGCAGCAAGCGGACTGAGAACACTGAAGCTTTCTTT. The chain joins TRBV5-1 to TRBJ1-1; D unclear. Germline loops: CDR1 SGHRS, CDR2 YFSETQ. CDR3 length: 14 residues. The ends were cut back, 4 bases at V and 1 base at J, with 11 bases in the middle.

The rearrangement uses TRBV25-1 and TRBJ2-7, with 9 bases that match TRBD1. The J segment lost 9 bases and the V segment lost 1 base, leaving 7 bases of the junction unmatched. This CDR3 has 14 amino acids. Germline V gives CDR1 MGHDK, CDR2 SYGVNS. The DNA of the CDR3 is TGTGCCAGCAGTGAATTCCCGGGACAGGGCGGGCAGTACTTC. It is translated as CASSEFPGQGGQYF.

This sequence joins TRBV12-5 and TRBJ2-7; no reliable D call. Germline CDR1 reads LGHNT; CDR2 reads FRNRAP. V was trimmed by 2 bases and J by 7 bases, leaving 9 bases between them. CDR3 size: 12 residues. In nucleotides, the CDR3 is TGTGCTAGTGGTTTGACAAATCAGGAGCAGTACTTC. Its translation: CASGLTNQEQYF. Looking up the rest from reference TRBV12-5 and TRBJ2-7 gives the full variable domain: DARVTQTPRHKVTEMGQEVTMRCQPILGHNTVFWYRQTMMQGLELLAYFRNRAPLDDSGMPKDRFSAEMPDATLATLKIQPSEPRDSAVYFCASGLTNQEQYFGPGTRLTVT.

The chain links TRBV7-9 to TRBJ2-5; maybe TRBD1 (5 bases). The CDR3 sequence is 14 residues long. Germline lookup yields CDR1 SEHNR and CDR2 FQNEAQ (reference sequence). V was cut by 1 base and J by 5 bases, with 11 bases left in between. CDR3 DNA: TGTGCCAGCAGCTTAGTAGGGGAAGGGGAGACCCAGTACTTC. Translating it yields CASSLVGEGETQYF.

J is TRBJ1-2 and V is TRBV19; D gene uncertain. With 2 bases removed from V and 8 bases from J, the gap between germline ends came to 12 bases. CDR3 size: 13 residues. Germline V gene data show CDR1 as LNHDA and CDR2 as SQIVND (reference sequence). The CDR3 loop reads CASSIRVVSGYTF. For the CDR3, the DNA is TGTGCCAGTAGTATACGGGTCGTGAGCGGCTACACCTTC.

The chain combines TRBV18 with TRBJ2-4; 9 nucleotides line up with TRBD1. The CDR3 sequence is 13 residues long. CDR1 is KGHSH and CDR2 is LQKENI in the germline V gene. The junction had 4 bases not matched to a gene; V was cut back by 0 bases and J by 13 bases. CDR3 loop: CASSPPGTGKQYF. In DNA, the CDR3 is TGTGCCAGCTCACCACCGGGGACAGGGAAACAGTACTTC.

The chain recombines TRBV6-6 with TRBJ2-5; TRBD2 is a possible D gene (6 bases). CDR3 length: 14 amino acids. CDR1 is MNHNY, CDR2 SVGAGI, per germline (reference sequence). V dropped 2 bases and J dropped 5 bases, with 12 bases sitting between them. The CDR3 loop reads CASSYAGLRETQYF. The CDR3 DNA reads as TGTGCCAGCAGTTACGCGGGGCTCCGGGAGACCCAGTACTTC.

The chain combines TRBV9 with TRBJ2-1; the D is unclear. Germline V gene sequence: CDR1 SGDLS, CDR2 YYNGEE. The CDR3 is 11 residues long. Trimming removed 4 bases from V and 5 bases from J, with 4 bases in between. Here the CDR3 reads CASSIDNEQFF. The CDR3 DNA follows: TGTGCCAGCAGCATCGACAATGAGCAGTTCTTC.

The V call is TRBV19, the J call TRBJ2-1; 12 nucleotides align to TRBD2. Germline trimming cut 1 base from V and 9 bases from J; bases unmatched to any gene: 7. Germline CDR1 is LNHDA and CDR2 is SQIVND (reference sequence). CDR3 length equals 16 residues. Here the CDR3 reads CASSIGRLAGDPEQFF. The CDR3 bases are TGTGCCAGTAGTATAGGAAGACTAGCGGGAGATCCTGAGCAGTTCTTC.

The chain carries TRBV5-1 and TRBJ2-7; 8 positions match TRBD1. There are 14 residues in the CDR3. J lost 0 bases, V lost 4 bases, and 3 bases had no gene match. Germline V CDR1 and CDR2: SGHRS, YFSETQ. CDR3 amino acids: CASSLGQDSYEQYF. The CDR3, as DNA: TGCGCCAGCAGCCTGGGACAGGACTCCTACGAGCAGTACTTC. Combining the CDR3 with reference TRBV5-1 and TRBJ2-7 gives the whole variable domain KAGVTQTPRYLIKTRGQQVTLSCSPISGHRSVSWYQQTPGQGLQFLFEYFSETQRNKGNFPGRFSGRQFSNSRSEMNVSTLELGDSALYLCASSLGQDSYEQYFGPGTRLTVT.

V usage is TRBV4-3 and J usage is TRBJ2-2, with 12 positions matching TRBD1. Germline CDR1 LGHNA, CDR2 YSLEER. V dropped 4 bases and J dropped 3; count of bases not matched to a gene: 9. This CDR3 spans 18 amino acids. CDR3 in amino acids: CASSRGTGGFEDTGELFF. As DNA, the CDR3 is TGCGCCAGCAGCCGTGGGACAGGGGGCTTTGAGGACACCGGGGAGCTGTTTTTT.

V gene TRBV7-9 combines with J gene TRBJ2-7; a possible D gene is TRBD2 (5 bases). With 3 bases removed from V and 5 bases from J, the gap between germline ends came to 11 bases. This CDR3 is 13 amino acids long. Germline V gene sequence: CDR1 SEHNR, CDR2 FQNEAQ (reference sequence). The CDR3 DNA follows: TGTGCCAGCAGCTTGGAGGCCCCTGACGAGCAGTACTTC. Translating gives CASSLEAPDEQYF.

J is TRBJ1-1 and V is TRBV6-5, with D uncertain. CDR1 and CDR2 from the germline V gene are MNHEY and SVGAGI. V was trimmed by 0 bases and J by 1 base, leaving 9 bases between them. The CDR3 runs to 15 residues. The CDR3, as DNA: TGTGCCAGCAGTTACTCGAGGGCAGCGAACACTGAAGCTTTCTTT. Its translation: CASSYSRAANTEAFF.